This T cell receptor (beta chain) originates from a study of technical replicates of blood from a handful of donors. Trimming took off 3 bases at V and 1 base at J, with 10 bases between the two ends. Germline V gene lookup returns CDR1 KGHSH and CDR2 LQKENI. The CDR3 is made up of 15 amino acids. The protocol was immunoSEQ multiplex PCR, while the TCRdb copy is restricted to in-frame clones and leaves out a portion. The sample holds 80,000 or so clones, roughly 98% seen once. The chain employs TRBV18 and TRBJ2-1, with D possibly matching TRBD2 (6 bases). The sequencing input was T cells isolated from PBMCs. This clonotype originated in a human donor in good health. The CDR3 DNA follows: TGTGCCAGCTCACCCAACGCGGGATCCTACAATGAGCAGTTCTTC. This gives the protein CASSPNAGSYNEQFF.